The 28 T cell receptor beta chains below come from one sample, sequenced in a study of Ad26.COV2.S vaccination and SARS-CoV-2 variants. Data came from immunoSEQ multiplex PCR; TCRdb stores just in-frame clones and leaves some out. Of 500,000 or so clones in the sample, around 85% were seen once. Treatment defined: roughly 20 received Ad26.COV2.S at low or high dose, single or two shots; about five received placebo; per-sample allocation not given. Collection of samples fell on day 63 after the first vaccine or placebo injection. Sequencing was performed on peripheral blood, taken in a trial of Ad26.COV2.S vaccine versus placebo. The receptor set was obtained from a person aged 18-60 years who received the Ad26.COV2.S COVID-19 vaccine or a placebo.

As DNA, the CDR3 is TGCGCCAGCAGCGTTCTGGGGGACCTGAACACTGAAGCTTTCTTT. The encoded protein is CASSVLGDLNTEAFF. The chain uses TRBV5-1 and TRBJ1-1, with a tentative D call TRBD1 (5 bases). Trimming took off 4 bases at V and 0 bases at J, with 13 bases between the two ends. Germline V gives CDR1 SGHRS, CDR2 YFSETQ. This CDR3 has 15 residues.

The J gene is TRBJ2-2, the V gene TRBV27, with 9 nucleotides matching TRBD2. Germline V lookup: CDR1 MNHEY, CDR2 SMNVEV (reference sequence). This CDR3 comprises 14 residues. After removal of 7 bases from V and 5 bases from J, the junction contained 5 bases not matched to a gene. The CDR3 spells CASNLAGVTGELFF. The DNA for the CDR3 is TGTGCCAGCAACTTAGCGGGAGTGACCGGGGAGCTGTTTTTT.

This clone appeared once. V is TRBV28 and J is TRBJ2-1; 14 nucleotides agree with TRBD2. The CDR3 totals 18 residues. The germline V gene has CDR1 MDHEN and CDR2 SYDVKM. V shed 4 bases, J shed 5 bases, and the junction held 10 bases outside the gene matches. For the CDR3, the DNA is TGTGCCAGCAGTTCTTTAGGGACTAGCGGGAGATCCCACAATGAGCAGTTCTTC. This codes for CASSSLGTSGRSHNEQFF.

With regard to this clone: Different DNA sequences within this sample yield the same CDR3. DNA for the CDR3: TGTGCCAGCAGCTTTACTGGTTCCTACGAGCAGTACTTC. The encoded protein is CASSFTGSYEQYF. The chain recombines TRBV7-8 with TRBJ2-7; D gene uncertain. V was pared by 3 bases and J by 1 base, with 7 bases between. Germline CDR1 is SGHVS and CDR2 is FQNEAQ. The CDR3 is made up of 13 amino acids.

This CDR3 reads CASSDFPGQGANEQFF. In DNA, the CDR3 is TGTGCCAGTAGTGACTTCCCGGGACAGGGGGCGAATGAGCAGTTCTTC. This chain links TRBV19 with TRBJ2-1; 12 positions match TRBD1. Germline CDR1 is LNHDA and CDR2 is SQIVND (reference sequence). CDR3 length: 16 residues. V lost 5 bases to trimming and J lost 7 bases; unmatched junction nucleotides: 9. Filled out from reference TRBV19 and TRBJ2-1, the complete variable domain reads DGGITQSPKYLFRKEGQNVTLSCEQNLNHDAMYWYRQDPGQGLRLIYYSQIVNDFQKGDIAEGYSVSREKKESFPLTVTSAQKNPTAFYLCASSDFPGQGANEQFFGPGTRLTVL.

The chain recombines TRBV30 with TRBJ2-7; possible D gene TRBD1, 6 bases. CDR1 GTSNPN and CDR2 SVGIG come from the germline V gene (reference sequence). The length of the CDR3 is 14 residues. Deletions cut 1 base from V and 2 bases from J, with 12 bases between. CDR3: CAWSGSEGAYEQYF. The CDR3 bases are TGTGCCTGGAGTGGAAGTGAGGGGGCCTACGAGCAGTACTTC.

This chain joins TRBV5-8 and TRBJ2-1; tentatively, D is TRBD1 or TRBD2 (5 bases each). There are 16 residues in the CDR3. Trimming stripped 4 bases from V and 2 bases from J, with 16 bases between. CDR1 is SGHTS, CDR2 YDEGEE, per germline. This CDR3 reads CASSLPGGTAYNEQFF. CDR3 DNA sequence: TGTGCCAGCAGCCTTCCCGGTGGGACGGCCTACAATGAGCAGTTCTTC.

The rearrangement uses TRBV5-1 and TRBJ2-2; D gene ambiguous. V dropped 0 bases and J dropped 2 bases, with 2 bases sitting between them. This CDR3 comprises 13 residues. Germline CDR1 SGHRS, CDR2 YFSETQ. The CDR3: CASSLANTGELFF. The CDR3 nucleotides read TGCGCCAGCAGCTTGGCCAACACCGGGGAGCTGTTTTTT.

The chain employs TRBV29-1 and TRBJ1-2, with unresolved D. V was clipped by 6 bases and J by 3 bases, with 8 bases between them. CDR1 and CDR2 (germline): SQVTM, ANQGSEA. This CDR3 region has 11 residues. CDR3 sequence reads: CSVQEDYGYTF. CDR3 nucleotide sequence: TGCAGCGTCCAGGAGGACTATGGCTACACCTTC.

The chain links TRBV19 to TRBJ2-7; TRBD1 aligns across 9 bases. V shed 5 bases, J shed 5 bases, and the junction held 10 bases outside the gene matches. Germline V lookup: CDR1 LNHDA, CDR2 SQIVND (reference sequence). This CDR3 is 15 amino acids long. CDR3 bases: TGTGCCAGTAGTCAAAACCGGGACAGGGCTAACGAGCAGTACTTC. Translated: CASSQNRDRANEQYF.

A few counts support this clone. The chain couples TRBV7-9 to TRBJ2-7, with a weak D call TRBD2 (5 bases). The germline CDR1 and CDR2 sequences are SEHNR and FQNEAQ (reference sequence). The CDR3 is 13 amino acids. V shed 5 bases and J shed 6 bases, with 14 bases lying between them. The DNA for the CDR3 is TGTGCCAGCAGCCCCGGGGTTACGGGCGAGCAGTACTTC. It encodes CASSPGVTGEQYF.

J is TRBJ1-2 and V is TRBV6-5, with D possibly being TRBD1 (6 bases). V lost 6 bases to trimming and J lost 2 bases, with 10 bases between them. The CDR3 runs to 13 residues. CDR1 is MNHEY and CDR2 is SVGAGI in the germline V gene. The CDR3 region has the DNA TGTGCCAGCAGGCCACAGGGAAACTATGGCTACACCTTC. It translates to CASRPQGNYGYTF.

The chain couples TRBV28 to TRBJ2-1; D tentatively reads TRBD1 or TRBD2 (6 bases each). The CDR3 runs to 16 residues. Trimming removed 1 base from V and 9 bases from J, with 19 bases in between. Germline loops: CDR1 MDHEN, CDR2 SYDVKM. CDR3 nucleotides: TGTGCCAGCAGTTTATCACAGGGCGCGGGGATTGGTGAGCAGTTCTTC. Translation: CASSLSQGAGIGEQFF.

Remarks on this clone: The sample carries other DNA sequences with the same CDR3. The chain couples TRBV7-2 to TRBJ1-1; D remains ambiguous. With 5 bases removed from V and 5 bases from J, the gap between germline ends came to 6 bases. Germline V lookup: CDR1 SGHTA, CDR2 FQGNSA. The CDR3 consists of 11 residues. The CDR3, as DNA: TGTGCCAGCAGCCTCGGGACTGAAGCTTTCTTT. Residues: CASSLGTEAFF.

The rearrangement joins TRBV6-5 to TRBJ2-2, with D perhaps matching TRBD1 or TRBD2 (5 bases each). V was clipped by 8 bases and J by 2 bases, with 12 bases between them. CDR1 is MNHEY, CDR2 SVGAGI, per germline. The CDR3 runs to 14 residues. The DNA of the CDR3 is TGTGCCAGCTCCGGGACCCGAAACACCGGGGAGCTGTTTTTT. Translation gives CASSGTRNTGELFF.

The V call is TRBV27, the J call TRBJ2-2; the match to TRBD1 covers 7 bases. V dropped 6 bases and J dropped 7; count of bases not matched to a gene: 8. The CDR3 consists of 14 residues. In germline, CDR1 is MNHEY, CDR2 SMNVEV (reference sequence). This CDR3 reads CASRQGIPGGELFF. Written as DNA, the CDR3 is TGTGCCAGCAGACAGGGGATCCCGGGCGGGGAGCTGTTTTTT.

J is TRBJ1-2 and V is TRBV5-1; D uncertain. Trimming left V 0 bases short and J 4 bases short, with 10 bases between. CDR3 length equals 14 residues. Germline lookup yields CDR1 SGHRS and CDR2 YFSETQ. CDR3 in DNA: TGCGCCAGCAGCTTGGAGGTTCAGTCCTATGGCTACACCTTC. Protein product: CASSLEVQSYGYTF.

The rearrangement uses TRBV7-8 and TRBJ2-2; D is unclear. CDR1 SGHVS and CDR2 FQNEAQ come from the germline V gene. CDR3 length equals 13 residues. The germline V and J ends were trimmed by 1 base and 6 bases, with 6 bases remaining between them. Here the CDR3 DNA reads TGTGCCAGCAGCTTAGTAGGACCCGGGGAGCTGTTTTTT. This translates into CASSLVGPGELFF.

The CDR3 DNA reads as TGTGCCAGCAGCGTAGGCCCCGCTGTGGATGAGCAGTTCTTC. The encoded protein is CASSVGPAVDEQFF. The rearrangement joins TRBV9 to TRBJ2-1; D ambiguous. Trimming removed 0 bases at V and 8 bases at J, with 12 bases between. This CDR3 contains 14 residues. Germline V gene lookup returns CDR1 SGDLS and CDR2 YYNGEE.

This clone appeared once. Its ends do not fully match the called genes, so a read error is possible. The V and J genes are TRBV27 and TRBJ2-1; D assignment may be TRBD1 or TRBD2 (6 bases each). The CDR3 length is 16 residues. Germline assignment: CDR1 MNHEY and CDR2 SMNVEV (reference sequence). The CDR3 spells CASSSPWGAGRNGQFF. The DNA for the CDR3 is TGTGCCAGCAGTTCCCCTTGGGGGGCCGGTCGTAATGGGCAGTTCTTC.

This clone has just a few counts. The rearrangement uses TRBV28 and TRBJ1-1; no clear D. The CDR3 runs to 16 residues. Germline V gene sequence: CDR1 MDHEN, CDR2 SYDVKM. Trimming left V 7 bases short and J 7 bases short, with 25 bases between. CDR3 bases: TGTGCCAGCACCACACCCCCCAAAACATGGCTGCGTGAAGCTTTCTTT. It encodes CASTTPPKTWLREAFF.

Details on this clone: Other DNA sequences in this sample translate to the same CDR3. For the CDR3, the DNA is TGCAGCGTTGCTCCTGGGTCCTACGAGCAGTACTTC. Translation gives CSVAPGSYEQYF. This chain links TRBV29-1 with TRBJ2-7; no clear D. The V end lost 4 bases, the J end lost 1 base, and 8 bases lay between the germline ends. The CDR3 sequence is 12 residues long. Looked up from germline, CDR1 is SQVTM and CDR2 is ANQGSEA.

The rearrangement uses TRBV28 and TRBJ2-7, with D unclear. Trimming stripped 7 bases from V and 6 bases from J, with 19 bases between. Germline loops: CDR1 MDHEN, CDR2 SYDVKM. CDR3 length: 14 amino acids. The CDR3 DNA is TGTGCCAGCAACGCAAGTCCCGCCGCGTCCGAGCAGTACTTC. Protein product: CASNASPAASEQYF.

In this sample, this clone turned up a few times. DNA for the CDR3: TGTGCCAGCAGCTTGGGAGCAGCGATGGGGAATGAGCAGTTCTTC. Protein sequence: CASSLGAAMGNEQFF. V usage is TRBV6-6 and J usage is TRBJ2-1; TRBD2 is a possible D gene (5 bases). The CDR3 has 15 residues. Germline-derived CDR1 and CDR2 are MNHNY and SVGAGI (reference sequence). Trimming stripped 6 bases from V and 7 bases from J, with 19 bases between.

Turning to this clone: This same CDR3 is encoded by further DNA sequences in the sample. The V gene is TRBV3-1 (or the pseudogene TRBV3-2), the J gene TRBJ2-7, with TRBD2 identical over 10 bases. Germline trimming cut 4 bases from V and 1 base from J; bases unmatched to any gene: 1. The length of the CDR3 is 14 residues. Germline CDR1 is LGHDT and CDR2 is YNNKEL (reference sequence). The CDR3 DNA is TGTGCCAGCAGCCGGACTAGCGGATCCTACGAGCAGTACTTC. This codes for CASSRTSGSYEQYF.

V usage is TRBV28 and J usage is TRBJ2-7; D is possibly TRBD1 or TRBD2 (5 bases each). Germline CDR1 is MDHEN and CDR2 is SYDVKM. Between the trimmed V and J ends, which lost 5 bases and 7 bases, there was a span of 15 bases. This CDR3 comprises 13 residues. In DNA form, the CDR3 reads TGTGCCAGCAGTAGACCCGGGACCGGGGAGCAGTACTTC. Translated: CASSRPGTGEQYF.

This rearrangement joins TRBV7-9 to TRBJ2-7; TRBD1 matches 10 bases. This CDR3 has 15 residues. The germline gives CDR1 SEHNR, CDR2 FQNEAQ (reference sequence). The ends lost 5 bases at V and 5 bases at J; junction bases unmatched: 9. The CDR3 spells CASSPSGTGVNEQYF. CDR3 sequence (DNA): TGTGCCAGCAGCCCATCCGGGACAGGGGTTAACGAGCAGTACTTC.

This chain connects TRBV5-8 to TRBJ1-6; D unclear. V was cut by 0 bases and J by 10 bases, with 8 bases left in between. The length of the CDR3 is 13 residues. CDR1 and CDR2 from the germline V gene are SGHTS and YDEGEE. CDR3 protein: CASSLALGSPLHF. CDR3 nucleotide sequence: TGTGCCAGCAGCTTGGCCCTCGGCTCACCCCTCCACTTT.